These 16 T cell receptor beta chains share one sample of origin, sequenced in a study of blood T cells in healthy people across ages. The authors ran a second PCR of roughly 7 to 11 cycles using a sample-barcoded 5' primer and a J-beta primer mix. Via MiXCR, TCRdb re-called the 5' RACE reads, giving one row per CDR3 protein. Of some 1 million distinct CDR3 sequences listed, around 45% are singletons. The sample taken for sequencing was blood. Receptors originate from a woman aged 55-70 years in good health.

At least ten counts were recorded for this clonotype. J is TRBJ2-1 and V is TRBV7-8, with 9 positions matching TRBD2. After removal of 6 bases from V and 5 bases from J, the junction contained 5 bases not matched to a gene. The CDR3 covers 14 residues. Germline CDR1 reads SGHVS; CDR2 reads FQNEAQ. The chain's CDR3 is CASSLLAGNNEQFF. The CDR3 bases are TGTGCCAGCAGTTTACTAGCGGGTAACAATGAGCAGTTCTTC.

The chain recombines TRBV6-2 or TRBV6-3 with TRBJ2-1; 7 bases fit TRBD1. CDR1 MNHEY and CDR2 SVGEGT come from the germline V gene. J was trimmed by 4 bases and V by 5 bases; bases with no gene match: 8. There are 15 residues in the CDR3. The CDR3 DNA is TGTGCCAGCAGTACCGGGACAGACACATACAATGAGCAGTTCTTC. Translating it yields CASSTGTDTYNEQFF.

This clonotype was counted between two and nine times. This chain links TRBV7-2 with TRBJ2-3, with 9 bases matching TRBD2. With V trimmed by 3 bases and J by 0 bases, 7 bases remained unmatched. CDR1 is SGHTA and CDR2 is FQGNSA in the germline V gene. CDR3 size: 17 residues. This CDR3 reads CASSFRLADPSTDTQYF. The CDR3 DNA is TGTGCCAGCAGCTTCCGACTAGCGGACCCGAGCACAGATACGCAGTATTTT. Complete variable domain (other parts from reference TRBV7-2 and TRBJ2-3): GAGVSQSPSNKVTEKGKDVELRCDPISGHTALYWYRQSLGQGLEFLIYFQGNSAPDKSGLPSDRFSAERTGGSVSTLTIQRTQQEDSAVYLCASSFRLADPSTDTQYFGPGTRLTVL.

This clonotype was counted only a few times. The V and J genes are TRBV6-5 and TRBJ2-5; the D call may be TRBD1 or TRBD2 (5 bases each). The CDR3 contains 14 residues. Trimming removed 6 bases from V and 5 bases from J, with 16 bases in between. From germline, CDR1 is MNHEY and CDR2 SVGAGI. The CDR3 spells CASSPGLSGETQYF. The DNA for the CDR3 is TGTGCCAGCAGCCCCGGACTGTCAGGGGAGACCCAGTACTTC.

This chain joins TRBV6-4 and TRBJ2-1; D perhaps matches TRBD2 (6 bases). Germline CDR1 and CDR2: MRHNA and SNTAGT. The V end lost 7 bases, the J end lost 5 bases, and 12 bases lay between the germline ends. The CDR3 runs to 13 residues. The CDR3 DNA reads TGTGCCAGCAACGGGGGAGAAAACAATGAGCAGTTCTTC. Translating it yields CASNGGENNEQFF.

CDR3 loop: CSVEQGNPYEQFF. CDR3 in DNA: TGCAGCGTTGAACAGGGGAACCCCTACGAGCAGTTCTTC. The V gene is TRBV29-1, the J gene TRBJ2-1; tentatively, D is TRBD1 (6 bases). This CDR3 spans 13 amino acids. Germline CDR1 and CDR2: SQVTM and ANQGSEA. Trimming removed 2 bases at V and 10 bases at J, with 15 bases between.

This clonotype showed up just a few times. The rearrangement links TRBV12-3 or TRBV12-4 to TRBJ2-7; TRBD2 aligns across 9 bases. This CDR3 is built from 14 residues. With V trimmed by 6 bases and J by 2 bases, 5 bases remained unmatched. CDR3 loop: CASSRSGRAYEQYF. CDR3 DNA: TGTGCCAGCAGCCGTAGCGGGAGAGCCTACGAGCAGTACTTC.

The genes are TRBV4-1 and TRBJ2-2, with 9 bases fitting TRBD2. V trimming: 6 bases; J trimming: 0 bases; junction bases outside the gene matches: 5. The CDR3 covers 16 residues. CDR1 MGHRA and CDR2 YSYEKL come from the germline V gene. The CDR3 nucleotides are TGCGCCAGCAGAGCGGGAGGTTCAACGAACACCGGGGAGCTGTTTTTT. It specifies CASRAGGSTNTGELFF.

The chain is built from TRBV11-2 and TRBJ2-1; 9 bases line up with TRBD2. Germline loops: CDR1 SGHAT, CDR2 FQNNGV. CDR3 length: 17 residues. V was pared by 3 bases and J by 6 bases, with 12 bases of the junction left unmatched. The CDR3 protein is CASSLSVWREGPNEQFF. The CDR3 DNA reads TGTGCCAGCAGCTTGTCCGTCTGGCGGGAGGGTCCCAATGAGCAGTTCTTC.

The V and J genes are TRBV29-1 and TRBJ2-3, with D hard to call. With 6 bases removed from V and 3 bases from J, the gap between germline ends came to 13 bases. The CDR3 spans 13 residues. Germline CDR1 and CDR2: SQVTM and ANQGSEA. The CDR3 region has the DNA TGCAGCGTCAGGAAGGGTGTAACAGATACGCAGTATTTT. Translating it yields CSVRKGVTDTQYF.

The chain carries TRBV29-1 and TRBJ1-1; D uncertain. Germline V gives CDR1 SQVTM, CDR2 ANQGSEA. The CDR3 is 12 amino acids. With 6 bases removed from V and 1 base from J, the gap between germline ends came to 9 bases. CDR3 residues: CSVTVTNTEAFF. CDR3 in DNA: TGCAGCGTCACCGTCACGAACACTGAAGCTTTCTTT.

This clonotype was counted a single time. This rearrangement joins TRBV20-1 to TRBJ2-3, with 10 bases identical to TRBD2. This CDR3 contains 15 residues. CDR1 is DFQATT and CDR2 is SNEGSKA in the germline V gene (reference sequence). The junction had 8 bases not matched to a gene; V was cut back by 3 bases and J by 5 bases. The CDR3 loop is CSASSLAGDGDTQYF. In nucleotides, the CDR3 is TGCAGTGCTAGTTCGCTAGCGGGAGATGGAGATACGCAGTATTTT.

This clonotype has a handful of counts. This chain joins TRBV12-3 or TRBV12-4 and TRBJ2-5; D unclear. Trimming stripped 5 bases from V and 1 base from J, with 11 bases between. The CDR3 spans 14 residues. The CDR3, as DNA: TGTGCCAGCAGTGTTGAGGACGTCCAAGAGACCCAGTACTTC. Residues: CASSVEDVQETQYF.

There are a few counts of this clonotype. This chain links TRBV20-1 with TRBJ2-3; TRBD1 matches 8 bases. The CDR3 is 15 amino acids. The V gene's germline CDR1 is DFQATT and CDR2 SNEGSKA (reference sequence). Losses at the gene ends were 1 base for V and 2 bases for J; bases not matched to a gene: 5. The CDR3 reads CSARGDRSLTDTQYF. The CDR3 bases are TGCAGTGCTAGAGGGGACAGGAGTCTCACAGATACGCAGTATTTT.

V is TRBV5-6 and J is TRBJ2-3, with D tentatively TRBD2 (5 bases). Per germline, CDR1 SGHDT and CDR2 YYEEEE. V was pared by 0 bases and J by 1 base, with 9 bases between. The CDR3 has 15 amino acids. CDR3: CASSLVVSGTDTQYF. The CDR3 DNA follows: TGTGCCAGCAGCTTGGTCGTTAGCGGCACAGATACGCAGTATTTT.

Regarding this clonotype: At one boundary the junction diverges from the germline segment, which might be a read error. This chain connects TRBV7-9 to TRBJ1-4, with D tentatively TRBD1 (5 bases). The CDR3 contains 15 residues. The germline V gene encodes CDR1 SEHNR and CDR2 FQNEAQ (reference sequence). CDR3 bases: TGTGCCAACAGCTTAGGACTGGGGCAGAGGGAAAAACTGTTTTTT. Translating it yields CANSLGLGQREKLFF.